This T cell receptor (beta chain) derives from a study of blood T cell repertoires in COVID-19. Study-level background: The analysed material was cDNA or gDNA that came from T cells, B-cell-depleted T cells, or PBMCs.

Recruits, aged roughly 18 to 100 years, lived in 24 US areas. Which cohort a participant joined came from the clinical history participants gave. V lost 3 bases, J lost 5 bases, and 7 bases lay in between. From germline, CDR1 is KGHSH and CDR2 LQKENI. CDR3 size: 13 residues. As processed by the authors: Reference gene primer amplification gave nucleated cell count estimates. The protocol was immunoSEQ multiplex PCR, while the TCRdb copy is restricted to in-frame clones and leaves out a portion. V, J and clone size derive from that table, while D and trimming were established from the DNA sequence. The table records 200,000 to 250,000 clones, 81% of them present only once.

Sequences were obtained from PBMCs or T cells enriched from blood (not recorded which). The TCR sequence derives from a man aged 35 to 55 who had recovered from COVID-19. The chain links TRBV18 to TRBJ1-4, with D unresolved. The CDR3 loop is CASSPLSNEKLFF. In DNA form, the CDR3 reads TGTGCCAGCTCACCCCTTTCGAATGAAAAACTGTTTTTT.